This TCR beta chain was sequenced during a study of blood T cell repertoires in COVID-19. Study in general: The analysed material was cDNA or gDNA that came from T cells, B-cell-depleted T cells, or PBMCs.

The method was immunoSEQ multiplex PCR; TCRdb's version includes in-frame clones alone and lacks a portion of them. The table lists 250,000 or so clones, 86% of them singletons. Trimming removed 5 bases from V and 12 bases from J, with 17 bases in between. CDR3 length equals 13 residues. The chain joins TRBV12-3 or TRBV12-4 to TRBJ2-1, with a weak D call TRBD1 (6 bases). Sequenced material: peripheral blood. This TCR was sampled from an elderly man with acute or convalescent COVID-19. This CDR3 is CASSPPQGMLQFF. CDR3 coding DNA: TGTGCCAGCAGTCCACCACAGGGAATGCTGCAGTTCTTC.